What follows are 23 T cell receptor beta chains derived from one specimen sequenced in a study of cytotoxic CD8 clonotypes in ibrutinib-treated CLL (dated by TCRdb to the early 2020s). The time point label on this specimen signifies: around 25 months on ibrutinib. Receptors were amplified or captured by the immunoSEQ multiplex PCR assay. The clones in this table, taken by TCRdb from immuneACCESS, are in-frame only. Not every clone is retained; where verified, under half of the shortfall comes from an unresolved V gene, and the cause of the rest is unknown. Counted in this sample were under 200,000 clones; around 80% of them appeared once. Less than 6% of the sample is taken by the ten largest. The sample in question was PBMCs, obtained after 24 months of ibrutinib treatment. Receptors were obtained from a human donor with chronic lymphocytic leukemia.

This chain joins TRBV14 and TRBJ1-2; D remains unclear. The ends were cut back, 2 bases at V and 2 bases at J, with 3 bases in the middle. CDR1 SGHDN and CDR2 FVKESK come from the germline V gene. This CDR3 is 12 amino acids long. CDR3 region: CASSQINYGYTF. The DNA for the CDR3 is TGTGCCAGCAGCCAAATAAACTATGGCTACACCTTC.

This clone was picked up one time. V and J are TRBV5-5 and TRBJ2-7, with TRBD1 matching 8 bases. Germline CDR1 and CDR2: SGHKS and YYEKEE (reference sequence). CDR3 length: 16 amino acids. Unmatched junction bases numbered 9, after V lost 0 bases and J lost 4 bases. CDR3 residues: CASSLGTGKFSYEQYF. The CDR3 coding sequence is TGTGCCAGCAGCTTGGGGACAGGGAAATTTTCTTACGAGCAGTACTTC.

With respect to this clone: No DNA is shown, since the ends of the CDR3 on it are uncertain; the CDR3 is the one TCRdb lists. The V call is TRBV6-1, the J call TRBJ1-5. The CDR3 has 15 amino acids, counting both end residues. The germline CDR1 and CDR2 sequences are MNHNS and SASEGT. CDR3 in amino acids: CASSEISVPRQPQHF.

The chain links TRBV6-6 to TRBJ1-4; perhaps TRBD1 as D (6 bases). V lost 2 bases to trimming and J lost 4 bases, with 11 bases between them. The CDR3 consists of 15 residues. Germline V gene data show CDR1 as MNHNY and CDR2 as SVGAGI (reference sequence). The CDR3 DNA reads TGTGCCAGCAGTTACGCTGGACAGTTTAATGAAAAACTGTTTTTT. Its translation: CASSYAGQFNEKLFF.

The gene calls are TRBV7-9 and TRBJ1-1, with D possibly being TRBD1 (5 bases). The CDR3 loop spans 14 amino acids. Looked up from germline, CDR1 is SEHNR and CDR2 is FQNEAQ (reference sequence). Between the trimmed V and J ends, which lost 1 base and 3 bases, there was a span of 9 bases. In nucleotides, the CDR3 is TGTGCCAGCAGCTTAGAGACAGCCCACACTGAAGCTTTCTTT. Protein product: CASSLETAHTEAFF.

In nucleotides, the CDR3 is TGTGCCATCAGACGAATCTCCCACTCCTACGAGCAGTACTTC. It specifies CAIRRISHSYEQYF. The chain links TRBV10-3 to TRBJ2-7; D remains unclear. Germline V gene sequence: CDR1 ENHRY, CDR2 SYGVKD. CDR3 length: 14 residues. V lost 6 bases, J lost 0 bases, and 12 bases lay in between.

The chain's CDR3 is CASSFQPGLVIYEQYF. CDR3 DNA sequence: TGTGCCAGCAGCTTCCAACCGGGACTAGTAATTTACGAGCAGTACTTC. The V call is TRBV5-6, the J call TRBJ2-7; 8 nucleotides line up with TRBD2. V shed 2 bases and J 4 bases; nucleotides not matched to a gene: 11. There are 16 residues in the CDR3. Germline CDR1 reads SGHDT; CDR2 reads YYEEEE.

The rearrangement uses TRBV18 and TRBJ1-5; no definite D call. This CDR3 spans 14 amino acids. Germline V lookup: CDR1 KGHSH, CDR2 LQKENI. Trimming left V 4 bases short and J 2 bases short, with 9 bases between. The CDR3 here is CASSQMVGNQPQHF. The CDR3 DNA is TGTGCCAGCTCACAGATGGTGGGCAATCAGCCCCAGCATTTT.

The V and J genes are TRBV9 and TRBJ2-1; the D gene is possibly TRBD1 (6 bases). Trimming pared 4 bases from V and 6 bases from J, leaving 17 bases between. The length of the CDR3 is 15 residues. Germline CDR1 is SGDLS and CDR2 is YYNGEE. The CDR3 DNA reads as TGTGCCAGCAGCCCCCGAGGGGGAATTTCCAATGAGCAGTTCTTC. Translated, it gives CASSPRGGISNEQFF.

The gene calls are TRBV27 and TRBJ1-3; maybe TRBD1 (5 bases). Germline V gene data show CDR1 as MNHEY and CDR2 as SMNVEV (reference sequence). There are 14 residues in the CDR3. V lost 2 bases to trimming and J lost 3 bases, with 8 bases between them. The CDR3 DNA follows: TGTGCCAGCAGTTTACGGGGGGGTGGAAACACCATATATTTT. Protein: CASSLRGGGNTIYF.

On this clone itself: Other DNA sequences within the sample encode an identical CDR3. J is TRBJ1-4 and V is TRBV9; D remains ambiguous. This CDR3 contains 15 residues. Trimming removed 0 bases from V and 0 bases from J, with 6 bases in between. Germline CDR1 SGDLS, CDR2 YYNGEE. CDR3 loop: CASSVGSSTNEKLFF. In DNA form, the CDR3 reads TGTGCCAGCAGCGTAGGGAGTTCAACTAATGAAAAACTGTTTTTT.

This clone was seen only once. The chain has TRBV5-6 and TRBJ2-3; 9 nucleotides match TRBD2. The CDR3 covers 14 residues. The ends lost 5 bases at V and 4 bases at J; junction bases unmatched: 5. Germline V gives CDR1 SGHDT, CDR2 YYEEEE. The CDR3 here is CASRKRGVADTQYF. The CDR3 DNA follows: TGTGCCAGCAGGAAGCGGGGGGTAGCAGATACGCAGTATTTT.

This clone showed up just once. The chain combines TRBV9 with TRBJ1-1; D is ambiguous. CDR1 SGDLS and CDR2 YYNGEE come from the germline V gene. V was clipped by 2 bases and J by 10 bases, with 15 bases between them. The CDR3 has 13 amino acids. The CDR3 sequence is CASSVSEGRRAFF. Written as DNA, the CDR3 is TGTGCCAGCAGCGTTTCGGAGGGCAGGCGAGCTTTCTTT.

This sequence joins TRBV27 and TRBJ1-1, with D perhaps matching TRBD1 (5 bases). Germline V gives CDR1 MNHEY, CDR2 SMNVEV (reference sequence). Trimming took 3 bases from V and 7 from J, leaving 24 bases between them. CDR3 length: 17 residues. CDR3 loop: CASSFSVGAALRGEAFF. The CDR3 nucleotides are TGTGCCAGCAGTTTTAGCGTTGGGGCAGCCCTGAGGGGTGAAGCTTTCTTT.

The V and J genes are TRBV19 and TRBJ2-3; D might be TRBD2 (5 bases). This CDR3 region has 15 residues. Germline CDR1 and CDR2: LNHDA and SQIVND (reference sequence). V lost 7 bases and J lost 1, with 15 bases in between. The CDR3 region has the DNA TGTGCCAGTATTAAAAGCGGAGCTGGCACAGATACGCAGTATTTT. Amino acid sequence: CASIKSGAGTDTQYF.

Only a few counts were recorded for this clone. V usage is TRBV5-6 and J usage is TRBJ2-3; 8 bases are shared with TRBD2. The trim removed 2 bases at V and 4 bases at J, leaving 3 bases unmatched. This CDR3 has 14 residues. CDR1 is SGHDT, CDR2 YYEEEE, per germline. CDR3 in amino acids: CASSFGLAADTQYF. CDR3 DNA: TGTGCCAGCAGCTTCGGACTAGCTGCAGATACGCAGTATTTT.

The rearrangement uses TRBV18 and TRBJ2-7, with D perhaps matching TRBD2 (6 bases). Germline V lookup: CDR1 KGHSH, CDR2 LQKENI. V lost 6 bases and J lost 3, with 15 bases in between. The CDR3 runs 14 residues. CDR3 nucleotides: TGTGCCAGCTCCGCTACGGGGGAGAACTACGAGCAGTACTTC. Protein: CASSATGENYEQYF.

This chain joins TRBV7-9 and TRBJ2-7; 9 bases are shared with TRBD1. V lost 5 bases and J lost 1; bases outside the gene matches: 12. This CDR3 has 17 residues. Germline V gene sequence: CDR1 SEHNR, CDR2 FQNEAQ (reference sequence). The CDR3 DNA reads TGTGCCAGCAGCGCACTTGACGGGACAGGGATTTCCTACGAGCAGTACTTC. It yields the protein CASSALDGTGISYEQYF.

This chain uses TRBV7-9 with TRBJ2-5, with D perhaps matching TRBD2 (5 bases). Germline V gene lookup returns CDR1 SEHNR and CDR2 FQNEAQ (reference sequence). This CDR3 is 12 amino acids long. V dropped 5 bases and J dropped 5 bases, with 9 bases sitting between them. The DNA for the CDR3 is TGTGCCAGCAGCCTCGCGGGCGAGACCCAGTACTTC. It encodes CASSLAGETQYF. Full variable domain (rest looked up from reference TRBV7-9 and TRBJ2-5): DTGVSQNPRHKITKRGQNVTFRCDPISEHNRLYWYRQTLGQGPEFLTYFQNEAQLEKSRLLSDRFSAERPKGSFSTLEIQRTEQGDSAMYLCASSLAGETQYFGPGTRLLVL.

CDR3 in amino acids: CASSSGTSGSYEQYF. The CDR3 DNA is TGTGCCAGCAGCTCGGGGACTAGCGGGAGCTACGAGCAGTACTTC. The chain carries TRBV7-9 and TRBJ2-7; 14 bases agree with TRBD2. Germline V gene sequence: CDR1 SEHNR, CDR2 FQNEAQ (reference sequence). V lost 4 bases to trimming and J lost 3 bases; unmatched junction nucleotides: 2. The CDR3 totals 15 residues.

This rearrangement joins TRBV30 to TRBJ1-5; D gene uncertain. This CDR3 has 15 residues. Germline assignment: CDR1 GTSNPN and CDR2 SVGIG (reference sequence). Trimming left V 2 bases short and J 0 bases short, with 11 bases between. This CDR3 is CAWSIGGNSNQPQHF. CDR3 DNA: TGTGCCTGGAGTATAGGAGGGAATAGCAATCAGCCCCAGCATTTT.

The chain recombines TRBV9 with TRBJ2-7; 7 bases match TRBD2. The CDR3 covers 14 residues. Germline CDR1 is SGDLS and CDR2 is YYNGEE. V shed 4 bases, J shed 2 bases, and the junction held 6 bases outside the gene matches. CDR3 DNA: TGTGCCAGCAGCCCCACCGGGACTACCTACGAGCAGTACTTC. This sequence encodes CASSPTGTTYEQYF.

This rearrangement joins TRBV6-6 to TRBJ1-2; 7 bases are a match to TRBD1. Losses at the gene ends were 6 bases for V and 2 bases for J; bases not matched to a gene: 0. The length of the CDR3 is 12 residues. Germline V gene sequence: CDR1 MNHNY, CDR2 SVGAGI (reference sequence). CDR3 in DNA: TGTGCCAGCAGACAGGGGAACTATGGCTACACCTTC. This translates into CASRQGNYGYTF.